This is a list of T cell receptor beta chains from one sample in a study of OX40 agonist ivuxolimab in advanced cancers. Only in-frame clones appear in the TCRdb table, and some are missing; sequencing was by immunoSEQ multiplex PCR. There are about 61,000 clones in the sample; about 88% occur only once, and 0.95% to 1.5% lies in the top ten. The sample here was CD4+ or CD8+ T cells sorted from blood, taken in a trial of the OX40 agonist ivuxolimab. These receptors originate from an adult with an advanced solid tumor such as melanoma, head and neck, liver or kidney cancer. Both conserved end residues are part of each CDR3. D genes are given only for firm matches. Clone size is given for some rows only: seen once, a few or many times, or a class if the clone is expanded.

D	size	J	V	CDR3	DNA
.	.	TRBJ1-3	TRBV12-5	CASGLPIGGGSGNTIYF	TGTGCTAGTGGTTTGCCCATCGGGGGGGGCTCTGGAAACACCATATATTTT
.	.	TRBJ2-7	TRBV6-6	CASSSRDTNEQYF	TGTGCCAGCAGCTCCCGGGACACCAACGAGCAGTACTTC
.	.	TRBJ1-1	TRBV7-8	CASSLSSGRNTEAFF	TGTGCCAGCAGCTTGAGTTCTGGTCGGAACACTGAAGCTTTCTTT
.	.	TRBJ2-7	TRBV6-5	CASSRDRGVGEQYF	TGTGCCAGCAGTAGAGACAGAGGGGTTGGCGAGCAGTACTTC
.	.	TRBJ2-7	TRBV6-5	CASSRRGGTYEQYF	TGTGCCAGCAGCCGGAGGGGCGGAACCTACGAGCAGTACTTC
.	.	TRBJ2-7	TRBV6-5	CASTNGGNEQYF	TGTGCCAGCACCAACGGAGGTAACGAGCAGTACTTC
TRBD1	.	TRBJ1-6	TRBV14	CASSQAQTGPPLHF	TGTGCCAGCAGCCAAGCACAGACAGGGCCACCCCTCCACTTT
.	.	TRBJ1-2	TRBV28	CASSSSGMQGYTF	TGTGCCAGCAGTTCCTCAGGGATGCAGGGCTACACCTTC
.	.	TRBJ1-3	TRBV19	CASSLLTSWNSGNTIYF	TGTGCCAGTAGCCTACTAACTTCGTGGAACTCTGGAAACACCATATATTTT
.	.	TRBJ2-7	TRBV20-1	CSATLSHEQYF	TGCAGTGCTACCCTGAGCCACGAGCAGTACTTC
TRBD1	once	TRBJ2-7	TRBV18	CASSPGTGGNEQYF	TGTGCCAGCTCACCAGGGACAGGGGGAAACGAGCAGTACTTC
.	.	TRBJ1-2	TRBV18	CASSPPPGGYGYTF	TGTGCCAGCTCACCCCCCCCGGGGGGATATGGCTACACCTTC
TRBD1	once	TRBJ2-5	TRBV4-1	CASSQPGQGAWEQYF	TGCGCCAGCAGCCAACCGGGCCAGGGGGCGTGGGAGCAGTACTTC
.	.	TRBJ2-3	TRBV4-1	CASSQVMRAQYF	TGCGCCAGCAGCCAAGTGATGCGCGCGCAGTATTTT
.	.	TRBJ1-4	TRBV14	CASSRPGSGANEKLFF	TGTGCCAGCAGCCGACCAGGGTCCGGAGCTAATGAAAAACTGTTTTTT
.	.	TRBJ2-7	TRBV13	CASSLGDSSYEQYF	TGTGCCAGCAGCTTAGGGGACTCGTCCTACGAGCAGTACTTC
.	few	TRBJ1-6	TRBV4-2	CASSQERQGDRPLHF	TGTGCCAGCAGCCAAGAGCGGCAGGGTGATAGACCCCTCCACTTT
TRBD2	.	TRBJ2-7	TRBV2	CASSPGLAGPEQYF	TGTGCCAGCAGTCCGGGACTAGCGGGGCCCGAGCAGTACTTC
TRBD2	.	TRBJ2-2	TRBV5-1	CASSLVGLAVPKNTGELFF	TGCGCCAGCAGCTTGGTGGGACTAGCGGTACCGAAGAACACCGGGGAGCTGTTTTTT
.	.	TRBJ2-3	TRBV18	CASSPRAPYTDTQYF	TGTGCCAGCTCACCTCGAGCCCCCTACACAGATACGCAGTATTTT
.	.	TRBJ2-5	TRBV18	CASSLRGQETQYF	TGTGCCAGCTCACTCAGGGGCCAAGAGACCCAGTACTTC
.	.	TRBJ2-5	TRBV6-4	CASSETGSRETQYF	TGTGCCAGCAGTGAGACCGGGAGCCGAGAGACCCAGTACTTC
.	few	TRBJ2-7	TRBV10-2	CASSSIYEQYF	TGCGCCAGCAGTTCTATCTACGAGCAGTACTTC
.	.	TRBJ2-3	TRBV30	CAGQRNLGTDTQYF	TGTGCCGGCCAGCGGAATCTCGGCACAGATACGCAGTATTTT
.	.	TRBJ1-1	TRBV2	CASGYTEAFF	TGTGCCAGCGGTTACACTGAAGCTTTCTTT
TRBD1	.	TRBJ2-1	TRBV11-1	CASSPRAGTGGRNEQFF	TGTGCCAGCAGCCCTCGAGCCGGGACAGGGGGCCGTAATGAGCAGTTCTTC
TRBD1	.	TRBJ1-1	TRBV5-1	CASSDLTGSTEAFF	TGCGCCAGCAGCGACTTGACAGGGTCGACTGAAGCTTTCTTT
.	.	TRBJ1-1	TRBV9	CASSVVTGGITEAFF	TGTGCCAGCAGCGTAGTTACCGGGGGGATTACTGAAGCTTTCTTT
TRBD1	once	TRBJ1-2	TRBV5-1	CASSPGQGASSNYGYTF	TGCGCCAGCAGCCCTGGACAGGGGGCCTCCTCTAACTATGGCTACACCTTC
.	.	TRBJ1-2	TRBV6-5	CASSGTGRRNGYTF	TGTGCCAGCAGTGGAACAGGGAGGCGAAATGGCTACACCTTC
.	.	TRBJ1-2	TRBV5-1	CASSGPTGGGGYTF	TGCGCCAGCAGCGGACCGACGGGGGGCGGTGGCTACACCTTC
.	.	TRBJ1-6	TRBV11-2	CASSLSMTARASPLHF	TGTGCCAGCAGCTTATCTATGACCGCTAGGGCCTCACCCCTCCACTTT
.	.	TRBJ1-1	TRBV6-1	CASRNRLEAFF	TGTGCCAGCCGTAACCGTCTTGAAGCTTTCTTT
.	once	TRBJ2-5	TRBV4-1	CASSQGLRRETQYF	TGCGCCAGCAGCCAGGGACTTAGGCGAGAGACCCAGTACTTC
.	.	TRBJ2-7	TRBV4-1	CASSQDPRGEQYF	TGCGCCAGCAGCCAAGATCCCCGGGGTGAGCAGTACTTC
.	few	TRBJ1-6	TRBV5-1	CASSATPNSPLHF	TGCGCCAGCAGCGCGACACCTAATTCACCCCTCCACTTT
TRBD1	.	TRBJ1-6	TRBV7-6	CASSSRRDRQFSPLHF	TGTGCCAGCAGCTCCCGCCGGGACAGGCAATTTTCACCCCTCCACTTT
TRBD1	.	TRBJ1-6	TRBV27	CASRTPGTGNSPLHF	TGTGCCAGCAGAACCCCCGGGACAGGGAATTCACCCCTCCACTTT
.	.	TRBJ1-1	TRBV6-5	CASSSRGGGTEAFF	TGTGCCAGCAGTTCCCGAGGGGGTGGCACTGAAGCTTTCTTT
TRBD1	.	TRBJ1-1	TRBV27	CASTIGGTGVTEAFF	TGTGCCAGCACCATAGGGGGGACAGGGGTGACTGAAGCTTTCTTT
.	.	TRBJ2-7	TRBV18	CASSPAGPTYEQYF	TGTGCCAGCTCACCAGCCGGGCCCACCTACGAGCAGTACTTC
.	.	TRBJ1-2	TRBV5-1	CASGGSNYGYTF	TGCGCCAGCGGGGGATCTAACTATGGCTACACCTTC
TRBD2	.	TRBJ2-1	TRBV7-9	CASSLTSGYPQFF	TGTGCCAGCAGCTTGACTAGCGGGTATCCGCAGTTCTTC
.	.	TRBJ1-1	TRBV30	CAGDIEVGATEAFF	TGTGCCGGGGACATTGAAGTAGGTGCCACTGAAGCTTTCTTT
.	.	TRBJ2-3	TRBV10-3	CAISGLGNPMDTQYF	TGTGCCATCAGTGGACTAGGGAACCCTATGGATACGCAGTATTTT
TRBD1	.	TRBJ1-6	TRBV30	CAWRVSPRTGPSPLHF	TGTGCCTGGAGAGTTTCGCCTCGGACAGGGCCTTCACCCCTCCACTTT